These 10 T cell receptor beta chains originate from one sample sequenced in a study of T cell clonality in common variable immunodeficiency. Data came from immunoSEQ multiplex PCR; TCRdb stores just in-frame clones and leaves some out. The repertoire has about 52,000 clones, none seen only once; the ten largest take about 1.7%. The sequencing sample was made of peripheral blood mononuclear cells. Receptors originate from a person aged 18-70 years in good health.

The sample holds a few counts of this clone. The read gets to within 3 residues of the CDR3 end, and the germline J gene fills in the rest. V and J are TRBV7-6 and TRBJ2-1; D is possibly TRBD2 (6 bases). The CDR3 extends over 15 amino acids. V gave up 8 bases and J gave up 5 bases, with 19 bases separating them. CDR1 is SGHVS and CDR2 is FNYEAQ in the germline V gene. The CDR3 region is CASCRPGVRDNEQFF. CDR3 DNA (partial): TGTGCCAGCTGTCGACCGGGGGTGCGAGACAATGAG.

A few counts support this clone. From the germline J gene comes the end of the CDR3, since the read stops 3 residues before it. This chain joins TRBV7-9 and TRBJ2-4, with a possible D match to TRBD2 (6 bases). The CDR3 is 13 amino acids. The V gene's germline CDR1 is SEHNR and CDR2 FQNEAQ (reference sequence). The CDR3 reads CASSLVGQGGQYF. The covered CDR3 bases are TGTGCCAGCAGCTTAGTGGGGCAGGGAGGT.

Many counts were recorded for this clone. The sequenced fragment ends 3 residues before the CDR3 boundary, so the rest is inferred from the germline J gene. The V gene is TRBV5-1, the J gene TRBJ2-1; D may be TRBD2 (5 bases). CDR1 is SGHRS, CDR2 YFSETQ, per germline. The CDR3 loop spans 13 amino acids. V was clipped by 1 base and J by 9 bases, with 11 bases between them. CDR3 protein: CASSLSPAGEQFF. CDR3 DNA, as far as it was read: TGCGCCAGCAGCTTGTCGCCGGCGGGTGAG. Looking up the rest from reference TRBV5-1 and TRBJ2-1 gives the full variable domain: KAGVTQTPRYLIKTRGQQVTLSCSPISGHRSVSWYQQTPGQGLQFLFEYFSETQRNKGNFPGRFSGRQFSNSRSEMNVSTLELGDSALYLCASSLSPAGEQFFGPGTRLTVL.

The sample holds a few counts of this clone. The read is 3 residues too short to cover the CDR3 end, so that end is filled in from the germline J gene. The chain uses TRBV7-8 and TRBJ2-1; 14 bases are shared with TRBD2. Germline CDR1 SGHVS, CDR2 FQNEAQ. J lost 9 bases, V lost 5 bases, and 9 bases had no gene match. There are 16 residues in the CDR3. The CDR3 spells CASSRTGLAGEVEQFF. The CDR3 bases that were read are TGTGCCAGCAGCCGCACGGGACTAGCGGGAGAGGTTGAG.

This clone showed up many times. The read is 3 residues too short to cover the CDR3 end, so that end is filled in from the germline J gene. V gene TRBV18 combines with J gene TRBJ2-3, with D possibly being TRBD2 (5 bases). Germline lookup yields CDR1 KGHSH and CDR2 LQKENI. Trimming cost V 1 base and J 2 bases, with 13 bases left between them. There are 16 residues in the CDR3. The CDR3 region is CASSPRPAGDTDTQYF. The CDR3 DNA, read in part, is TGTGCCAGCTCACCACGCCCAGCCGGGGACACAGATACG.

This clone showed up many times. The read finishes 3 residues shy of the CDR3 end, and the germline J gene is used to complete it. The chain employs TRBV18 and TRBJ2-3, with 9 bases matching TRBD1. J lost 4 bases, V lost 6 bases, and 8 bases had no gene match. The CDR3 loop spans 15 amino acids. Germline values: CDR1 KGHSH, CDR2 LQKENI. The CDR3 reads CASSPGQGLADTQYF. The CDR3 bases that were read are TGTGCCAGCTCGCCGGGACAGGGTCTTGCAGATACG.

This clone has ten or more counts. Partial CDR3 DNA: TGTGCCAGCAGGGACAGTTACTACGAG. It codes for CASRDSYYE. The CDR3 as a whole reads CASRDSYYEQYF. The rearrangement uses TRBV12-3 or TRBV12-4 and TRBJ2-7; maybe TRBD1 (6 bases). The CDR3 end falls 3 residues outside the read, so it is completed with the germline J gene. Trimming cost V 6 bases and J 3 bases, with 9 bases left between them. This CDR3 has 12 amino acids.

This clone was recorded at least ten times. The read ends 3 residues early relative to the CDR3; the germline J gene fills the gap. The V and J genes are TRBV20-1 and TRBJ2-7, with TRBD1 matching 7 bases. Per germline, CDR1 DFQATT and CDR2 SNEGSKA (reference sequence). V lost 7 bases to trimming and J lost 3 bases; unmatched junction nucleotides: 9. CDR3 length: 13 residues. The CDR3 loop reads CSVKTGNGYEQYF. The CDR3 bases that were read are TGCAGTGTTAAGACAGGGAATGGCTACGAG.

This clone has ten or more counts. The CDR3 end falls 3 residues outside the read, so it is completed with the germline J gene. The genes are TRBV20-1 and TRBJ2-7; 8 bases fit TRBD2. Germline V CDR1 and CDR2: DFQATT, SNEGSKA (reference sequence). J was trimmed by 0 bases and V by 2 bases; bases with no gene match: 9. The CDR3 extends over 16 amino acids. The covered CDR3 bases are TGCAGTGCTAGATCGGCGACTAGCGCAAGCTCCTACGAG. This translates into CSARSATSASSYE. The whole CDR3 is CSARSATSASSYEQYF.

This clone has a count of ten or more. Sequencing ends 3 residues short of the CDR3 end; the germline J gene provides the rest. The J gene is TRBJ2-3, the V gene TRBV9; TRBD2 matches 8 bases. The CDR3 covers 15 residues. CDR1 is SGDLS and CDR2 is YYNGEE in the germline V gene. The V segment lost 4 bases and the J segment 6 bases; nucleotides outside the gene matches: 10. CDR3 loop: CASSKVSGRRDTQYF. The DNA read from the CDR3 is TGTGCCAGCAGCAAAGTAAGCGGGAGAAGGGATACG.